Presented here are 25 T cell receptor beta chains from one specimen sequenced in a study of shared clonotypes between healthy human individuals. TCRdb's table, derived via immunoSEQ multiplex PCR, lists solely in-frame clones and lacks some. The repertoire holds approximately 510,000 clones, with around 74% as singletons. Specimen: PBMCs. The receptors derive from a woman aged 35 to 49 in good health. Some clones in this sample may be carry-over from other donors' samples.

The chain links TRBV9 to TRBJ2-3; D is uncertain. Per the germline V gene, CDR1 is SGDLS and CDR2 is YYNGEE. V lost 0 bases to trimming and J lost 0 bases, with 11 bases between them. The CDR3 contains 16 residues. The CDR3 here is CASSVVGIGSTDTQYF. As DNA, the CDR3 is TGTGCCAGCAGCGTAGTGGGGATAGGGAGCACAGATACGCAGTATTTT.

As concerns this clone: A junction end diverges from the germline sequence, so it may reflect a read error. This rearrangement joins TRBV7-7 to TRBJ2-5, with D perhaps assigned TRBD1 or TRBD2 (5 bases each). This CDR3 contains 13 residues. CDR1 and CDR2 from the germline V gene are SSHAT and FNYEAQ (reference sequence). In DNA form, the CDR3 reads TGTGCTAGCAGCCTGTGGGGGTCGGAGACCCAGTACTTC. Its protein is CASSLWGSETQYF.

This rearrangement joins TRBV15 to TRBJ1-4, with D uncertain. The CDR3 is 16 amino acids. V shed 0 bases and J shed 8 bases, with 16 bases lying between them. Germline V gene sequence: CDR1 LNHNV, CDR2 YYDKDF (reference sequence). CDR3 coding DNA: TGTGCCACCAGCAGAGATCAATCAGCGGAGGAGGAAAAACTGTTTTTT. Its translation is CATSRDQSAEEEKLFF.

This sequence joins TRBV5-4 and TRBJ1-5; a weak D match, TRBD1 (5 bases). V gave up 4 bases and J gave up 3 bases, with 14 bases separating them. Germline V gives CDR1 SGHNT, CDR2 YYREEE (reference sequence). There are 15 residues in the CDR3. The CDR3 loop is CASSLQETNNQPQHF. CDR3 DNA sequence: TGTGCCAGCAGCCTACAGGAAACTAACAATCAGCCCCAGCATTTT.

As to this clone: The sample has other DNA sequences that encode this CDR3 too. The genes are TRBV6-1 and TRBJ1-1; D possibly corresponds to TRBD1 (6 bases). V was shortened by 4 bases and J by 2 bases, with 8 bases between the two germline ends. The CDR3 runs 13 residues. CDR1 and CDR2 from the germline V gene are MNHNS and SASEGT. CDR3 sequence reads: CASSVQGNTEAFF. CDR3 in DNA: TGTGCCAGCAGTGTACAGGGTAACACTGAAGCTTTCTTT.

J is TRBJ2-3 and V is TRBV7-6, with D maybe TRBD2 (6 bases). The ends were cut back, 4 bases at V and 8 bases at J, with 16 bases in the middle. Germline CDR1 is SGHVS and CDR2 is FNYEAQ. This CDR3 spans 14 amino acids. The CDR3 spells CASSSGLSLGTQYF. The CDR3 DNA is TGTGCCAGCAGCTCGGGACTGTCTTTGGGTACGCAGTATTTT.

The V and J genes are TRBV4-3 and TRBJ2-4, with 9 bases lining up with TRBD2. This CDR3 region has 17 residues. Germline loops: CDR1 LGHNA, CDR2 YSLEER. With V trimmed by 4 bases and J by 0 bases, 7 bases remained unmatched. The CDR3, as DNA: TGCGCCAGCAGCCCTGGGGTAGCGGGGGTAGCCAAAAACATTCAGTACTTC. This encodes CASSPGVAGVAKNIQYF.

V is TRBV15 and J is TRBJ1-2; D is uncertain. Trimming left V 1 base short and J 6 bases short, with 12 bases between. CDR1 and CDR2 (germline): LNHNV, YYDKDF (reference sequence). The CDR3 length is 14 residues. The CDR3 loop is CATSRGGRADGYTF. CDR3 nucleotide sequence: TGTGCCACCAGCAGAGGAGGGCGGGCGGATGGCTACACCTTC.

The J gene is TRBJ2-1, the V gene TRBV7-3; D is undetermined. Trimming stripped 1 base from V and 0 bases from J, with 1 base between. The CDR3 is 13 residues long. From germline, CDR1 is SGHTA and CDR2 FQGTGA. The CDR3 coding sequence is TGTGCCAGCAGCTTAAGCTCCTACAATGAGCAGTTCTTC. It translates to CASSLSSYNEQFF.

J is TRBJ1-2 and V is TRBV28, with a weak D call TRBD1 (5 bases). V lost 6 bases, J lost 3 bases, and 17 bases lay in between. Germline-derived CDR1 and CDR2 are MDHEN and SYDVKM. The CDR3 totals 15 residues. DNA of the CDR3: TGTGCCAGCAGCCTACGGCCCGGGGGGGACTATGGCTACACCTTC. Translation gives CASSLRPGGDYGYTF.

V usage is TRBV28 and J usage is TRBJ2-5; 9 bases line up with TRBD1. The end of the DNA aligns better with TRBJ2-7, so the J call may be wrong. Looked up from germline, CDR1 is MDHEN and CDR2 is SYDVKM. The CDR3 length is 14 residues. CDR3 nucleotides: TGTGCCATCAACTCCTGGACAGGGGACAACGAGCAGTACTTC. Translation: CAINSWTGDNEQYF.

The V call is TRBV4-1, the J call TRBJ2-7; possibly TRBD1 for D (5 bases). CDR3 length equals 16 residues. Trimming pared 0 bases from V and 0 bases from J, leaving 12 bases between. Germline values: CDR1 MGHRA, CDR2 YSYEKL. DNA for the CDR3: TGCGCCAGCAGCCAAGAAAGGGGCAAACGCTCCTACGAGCAGTACTTC. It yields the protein CASSQERGKRSYEQYF.

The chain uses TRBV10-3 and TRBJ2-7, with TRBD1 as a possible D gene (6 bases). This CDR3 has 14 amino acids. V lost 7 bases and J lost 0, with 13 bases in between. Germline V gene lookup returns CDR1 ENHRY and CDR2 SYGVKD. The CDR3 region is CAITSGQSSYEQYF. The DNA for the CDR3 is TGTGCCATCACTTCCGGACAGAGCTCCTACGAGCAGTACTTC.

This chain's CDR3 is CASSQKITARATEAFF. The CDR3 DNA is TGTGCCAGCAGCCAAAAAATAACGGCCCGGGCCACTGAAGCTTTCTTT. The chain is built from TRBV14 and TRBJ1-1, with D hard to call. V was pared by 2 bases and J by 4 bases, with 17 bases between. This CDR3 is built from 16 residues. Germline V gene lookup returns CDR1 SGHDN and CDR2 FVKESK.

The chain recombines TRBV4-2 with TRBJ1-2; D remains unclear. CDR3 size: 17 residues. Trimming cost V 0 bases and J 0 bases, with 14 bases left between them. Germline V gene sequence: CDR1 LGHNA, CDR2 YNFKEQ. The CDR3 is CASSQDPFGGPNYGYTF. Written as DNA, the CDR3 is TGTGCCAGCAGCCAAGACCCCTTTGGCGGACCTAACTATGGCTACACCTTC.

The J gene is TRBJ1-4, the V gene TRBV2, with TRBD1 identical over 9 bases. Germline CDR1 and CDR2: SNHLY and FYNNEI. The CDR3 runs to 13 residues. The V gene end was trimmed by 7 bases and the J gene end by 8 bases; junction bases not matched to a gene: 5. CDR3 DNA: TGTGCCAGCACCGGGACAGGGAACGAAAAACTGTTTTTT. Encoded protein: CASTGTGNEKLFF.

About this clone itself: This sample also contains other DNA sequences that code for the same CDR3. The CDR3 DNA reads TGCAGCGTTGAGGTTGGCGGGACCTACGAGCAGTACTTC. This sequence encodes CSVEVGGTYEQYF. The gene calls are TRBV29-1 and TRBJ2-7, with a possible D match to TRBD2 (6 bases). CDR1 and CDR2 (germline): SQVTM, ANQGSEA. The CDR3 length is 13 residues. V lost 3 bases to trimming and J lost 2 bases, with 11 bases between them.

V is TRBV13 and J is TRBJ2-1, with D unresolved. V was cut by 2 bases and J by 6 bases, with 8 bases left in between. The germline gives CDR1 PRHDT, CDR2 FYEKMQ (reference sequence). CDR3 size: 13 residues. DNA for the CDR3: TGTGCCAGCAGCTTAAGAGCTGGCAATGAGCAGTTCTTC. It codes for CASSLRAGNEQFF.

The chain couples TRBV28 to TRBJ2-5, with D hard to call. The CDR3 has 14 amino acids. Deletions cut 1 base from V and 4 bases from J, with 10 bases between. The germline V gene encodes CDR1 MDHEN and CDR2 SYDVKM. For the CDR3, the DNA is TGTGCCAGCAGTTTATTGGGTAGAGGAGAGACCCAGTACTTC. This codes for CASSLLGRGETQYF.

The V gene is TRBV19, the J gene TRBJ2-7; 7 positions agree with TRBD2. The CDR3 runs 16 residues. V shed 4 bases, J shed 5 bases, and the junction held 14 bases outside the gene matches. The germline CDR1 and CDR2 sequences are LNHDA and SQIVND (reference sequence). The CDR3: CASSTSRGGPLHEQYF. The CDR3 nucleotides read TGTGCCAGTAGTACCTCCCGGGGAGGGCCCCTCCACGAGCAGTACTTC.

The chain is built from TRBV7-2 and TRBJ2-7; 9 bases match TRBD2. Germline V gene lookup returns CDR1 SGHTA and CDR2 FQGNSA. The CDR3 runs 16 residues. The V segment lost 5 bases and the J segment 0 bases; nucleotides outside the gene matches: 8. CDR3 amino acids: CASSPGLARHSYEQYF. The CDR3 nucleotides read TGTGCCAGCAGCCCTGGACTAGCGAGGCACTCCTACGAGCAGTACTTC.

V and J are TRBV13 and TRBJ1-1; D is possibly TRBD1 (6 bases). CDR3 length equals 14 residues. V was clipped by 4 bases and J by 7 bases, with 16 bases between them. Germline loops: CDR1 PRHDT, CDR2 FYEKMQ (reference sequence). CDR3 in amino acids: CASSSYSDRSEAFF. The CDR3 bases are TGTGCCAGCAGCTCTTACTCGGACAGAAGTGAAGCTTTCTTT.

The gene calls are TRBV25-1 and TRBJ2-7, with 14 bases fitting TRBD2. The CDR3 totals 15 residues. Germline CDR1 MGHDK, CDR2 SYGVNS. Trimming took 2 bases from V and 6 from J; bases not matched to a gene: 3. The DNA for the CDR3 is TGTGCCAGCAGTGAAGAAGGGACTAGCGGGAGCGAGCAGTACTTC. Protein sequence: CASSEEGTSGSEQYF.

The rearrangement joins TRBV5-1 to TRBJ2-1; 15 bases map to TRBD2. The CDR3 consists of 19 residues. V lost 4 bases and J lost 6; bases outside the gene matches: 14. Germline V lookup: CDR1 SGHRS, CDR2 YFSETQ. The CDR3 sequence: CASSRPGLAGGGAVNEQFF. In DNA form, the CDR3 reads TGCGCCAGCAGCAGACCGGGACTAGCGGGAGGTGGGGCGGTCAATGAGCAGTTCTTC. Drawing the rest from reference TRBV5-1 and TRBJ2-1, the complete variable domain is KAGVTQTPRYLIKTRGQQVTLSCSPISGHRSVSWYQQTPGQGLQFLFEYFSETQRNKGNFPGRFSGRQFSNSRSEMNVSTLELGDSALYLCASSRPGLAGGGAVNEQFFGPGTRLTVL.

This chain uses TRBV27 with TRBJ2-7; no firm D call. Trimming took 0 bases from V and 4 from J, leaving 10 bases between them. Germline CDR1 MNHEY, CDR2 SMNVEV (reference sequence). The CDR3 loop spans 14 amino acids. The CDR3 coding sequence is TGTGCCAGCAGTTTATCGTGGCAAGGATACGAGCAGTACTTC. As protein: CASSLSWQGYEQYF.